The rows below give T cell receptor beta chains drawn from one sample of a study of cytomegalovirus exposure and HLA in healthy donors. Some clones are missing from TCRdb's copy, which holds only in-frame ones; the method was immunoSEQ multiplex PCR. Among more than 90,000 clones listed, approximately 70% were seen once. The sample was PBMCs. The receptors originated from a woman aged 25-40 years in good health and CMV-seronegative. Both conserved end residues are part of each CDR3. A D gene is named only where the DNA matches it firmly. The size entry is marked missing in some rows and otherwise reads once, few, many or a size class.

abundance,d_gene,j_gene,v_gene,CDR3aa,CDR3nt
few,TRBD1,TRBJ1-1,TRBV6-6,CASSYPDRENTEAFF,TGTGCCAGCAGTTACCCCGACAGGGAGAACACTGAAGCTTTCTTT
.,.,TRBJ2-3,TRBV6-5,CASRVGGHTDTQYF,TGTGCCAGCAGGGTCGGGGGGCACACAGATACGCAGTATTTT
.,TRBD2,TRBJ2-5,TRBV5-1,CASSLDGGRGEETQYF,TGCGCCAGCAGCTTGGACGGAGGGAGGGGTGAGGAGACCCAGTACTTC
.,.,TRBJ1-2,TRBV11-3,CASSSYSRDTKANYGYTF,TGTGCCAGCAGCTCCTACAGCCGGGACACAAAGGCTAACTATGGCTACACCTTC
.,.,TRBJ2-7,TRBV6-1,CASIGPGQNSYEQYF,TGTGCCAGCATAGGACCCGGACAGAATTCCTACGAGCAGTACTTC
.,.,TRBJ2-3,TRBV5-1,CASSSGSTDTQYF,TGCGCCAGCAGCTCGGGTAGCACAGATACGCAGTATTTT
.,.,TRBJ1-2,TRBV12-5,CASGLVREANGYTF,TGTGCTAGTGGTTTGGTAAGGGAGGCCAATGGCTACACCTTT
few,.,TRBJ2-5,TRBV15,CATSRDRGMETQYF,TGTGCCACCAGCAGAGATCGGGGTATGGAGACCCAGTACTTC
.,.,TRBJ1-2,TRBV15,CATSRDLTGSYGYTF,TGTGCCACCAGCAGAGATCTAACAGGTTCCTATGGCTACACCTTC
.,.,TRBJ2-7,TRBV30,CAWSGGPNPYEQYF,TGTGCCTGGAGTGGGGGGCCAAACCCCTACGAGCAGTACTTC
.,TRBD1,TRBJ1-6,TRBV15,CATSRGGQGNSPLHF,TGTGCCACCAGCAGAGGGGGACAGGGGAATTCACCCCTCCACTTT
.,TRBD1,TRBJ1-2,TRBV4-2,CASSQDGRGQGNYGYTF,TGTGCCAGCAGCCAAGATGGGAGGGGACAGGGAAACTATGGCTACACCTTC
few,TRBD2,TRBJ2-1,TRBV6-1,CASSAIHSSGNNEQFF,TGTGCCAGCAGTGCCATCCACTCTAGCGGGAACAATGAGCAGTTCTTC
.,.,TRBJ2-5,TRBV28,CATQDSQETQYF,TGTGCCACCCAGGACAGTCAAGAGACCCAGTACTTC
.,.,TRBJ2-5,TRBV11-3,CASSSTGNPLETQYF,TGTGCCAGCAGCTCCACAGGGAACCCCTTAGAGACCCAGTACTTC
.,TRBD1,TRBJ2-7,TRBV7-9,CASSRVDRGYEQYF,TGTGCCAGCAGCCGAGTCGACAGGGGATACGAGCAGTACTTC
.,.,TRBJ1-2,TRBV7-2,CASSLEGGARHYGYTF,TGTGCCAGCAGCTTAGAGGGGGGGGCGCGACACTATGGCTACACCTTC
.,TRBD1,TRBJ1-2,TRBV4-1,CASSHEVQGSTYGYTF,TGCGCCAGCAGTCACGAAGTACAGGGGTCGACGTATGGCTACACCTTC
once,TRBD1,TRBJ2-7,TRBV6-1,CASTQTGKGEQYF,TGTGCCAGCACCCAGACAGGGAAGGGGGAGCAGTACTTC
few,.,TRBJ1-1,TRBV6-5,CASSYIDTTEAFF,TGTGCCAGCAGTTACATCGACACCACTGAAGCTTTCTTT
.,TRBD2,TRBJ2-3,TRBV7-9,CSSSSLLAGHTDTQYF,TGTTCCAGCAGCTCCTTACTAGCGGGGCACACAGATACGCAGTATTTT
.,.,TRBJ2-7,TRBV7-2,CASSQSSYEQYF,TGTGCCAGCAGCCAGTCCTCCTACGAGCAGTACTTC
.,TRBD1,TRBJ1-4,TRBV5-1,CASSWMGQATNEKLFF,TGCGCCAGCAGCTGGATGGGACAGGCAACCAATGAAAAACTGTTTTTT
.,.,TRBJ1-1,TRBV9,CASKGVGRTEAFF,TGTGCCAGCAAAGGAGTGGGGAGGACTGAAGCTTTCTTT
.,TRBD1,TRBJ1-3,TRBV10-2,CASSDGTGKSSGNTIYF,TGCGCCAGCAGTGATGGGACAGGGAAAAGCTCTGGAAACACCATATATTTT
.,.,TRBJ1-1,TRBV20-1,CSVTVNTEAFF,TGCAGTGTGACAGTTAACACTGAAGCTTTCTTT
.,.,TRBJ1-4,TRBV27,CASSVTGSRGEKLFF,TGTGCCAGCAGTGTCACAGGGAGTCGGGGTGAAAAACTGTTTTTT
once,.,TRBJ1-2,TRBV30,CAWSPQIHYGYTF,TGTGCCTGGAGCCCTCAGATTCACTATGGCTACACCTTC
.,.,TRBJ2-5,TRBV5-1,CASKPAISEETQYF,TGCGCCAGCAAACCCGCGATCAGCGAAGAGACCCAGTACTTC
.,TRBD2,TRBJ2-2,TRBV27,CASSPPGLAPPNTGELFF,TGTGCCAGCAGCCCTCCTGGACTAGCCCCTCCGAACACCGGGGAGCTGTTTTTT
.,TRBD2,TRBJ2-1,TRBV5-1,CASSLVPSGSNEQFF,TGCGCCAGCAGCTTGGTTCCTAGCGGGAGCAATGAGCAGTTCTTC
.,.,TRBJ2-5,TRBV13,CASSPRDLGGTQYF,TGTGCCAGCAGCCCCAGGGACCTGGGGGGGACCCAGTACTTC
.,TRBD2,TRBJ2-7,TRBV6-5,CATHGTTQYEQYF,TGTGCCACTCATGGGACTACCCAATACGAGCAGTACTTC